Listed below are T cell receptor beta chains from one sample, sequenced in a study of T cell repertoires in aging, cancer and after chemotherapy. TCRdb fed the multiplex PCR reads into MiXCR, producing one record per CDR3 protein. Among fewer than 2,000 distinct CDR3 sequences listed, around 60% were seen once. The sample was blood. The receptors derive from a human donor with a solid tumor. Both conserved end residues are part of each CDR3. The D gene is left open where the match is weak. Size tells how often a clone was seen (once, few, many) or the class of an expanded clone, and some rows leave it out.

clone_size | j_call | v_call | cdr3_length | d_call | cdr3_aa | cdr3_nt
- | TRBJ1-2 | TRBV25-1 | 13 | - | CASSESGLYGYTF | TGTGCCAGCAGTGAGTCGGGACTCTATGGCTACACCTTC
- | TRBJ2-1 | TRBV20-1 | 14 | - | CSADDGFSYNEQFF | TGCAGTGCCGACGACGGTTTCTCCTACAATGAGCAGTTCTTC
- | TRBJ1-2 | TRBV7-9 | 14 | - | CASSPGQTSYGYTF | TGTGCCAGCAGCCCAGGGCAGACATCCTATGGCTACACCTTC
few | TRBJ1-1 | TRBV7-9 | 13 | - | CASSSGGRTEAFF | TGTGCCAGCAGCTCTGGGGGGAGGACTGAAGCTTTCTTT
- | TRBJ2-1 | TRBV20-1 | 21 | TRBD2 | CSARPHSGLAGVVLSYNEQFF | TGCAGTGCTAGGCCCCACTCTGGGCTAGCGGGAGTCGTCTTGTCCTACAATGAGCAGTTCTTC
- | TRBJ1-1 | TRBV29-1 | 13 | - | CSVEGRLNTEAFF | TGCAGCGTTGAAGGACGGCTAAACACTGAAGCTTTCTTT
- | TRBJ2-3 | TRBV29-1 | 16 | TRBD2 | CSVGGTSGRATDTQYF | TGCAGCGTTGGAGGGACTAGCGGGAGGGCAACAGATACGCAGTATTTT
- | TRBJ2-7 | TRBV20-1 | 13 | - | CSARDVSLHEQYF | TGCAGTGCTAGAGATGTCAGTTTGCACGAGCAGTACTTC
- | TRBJ1-5 | TRBV12-3/TRBV12-4 | 15 | TRBD1 | CASSLTGYSNQPQHF | TGTGCCAGCAGTCTGACAGGGTATAGCAATCAGCCCCAGCATTTT
large | TRBJ2-7 | TRBV20-1 | 11 | - | CSAREDYEQYF | TGCAGTGCTAGAGAGGACTACGAGCAGTACTTC
few | TRBJ2-5 | TRBV27 | 12 | - | CASSRTQETQYF | TGTGCCAGCAGCCGGACTCAAGAGACCCAGTACTTC
- | TRBJ2-7 | TRBV28 | 14 | - | CASSYLPSAYEQYF | TGTGCCAGCAGCTATCTCCCCTCGGCCTACGAGCAGTACTTC
once | TRBJ1-5 | TRBV20-1 | 14 | TRBD1 | CSADTGGRNQPQHF | TGCAGTGCTGACACAGGGGGCCGCAATCAGCCCCAGCATTTT
once | TRBJ1-1 | TRBV19 | 15 | - | CASSISGNMNTEAFF | TGTGCCAGTAGTATCTCAGGGAACATGAACACTGAAGCTTTCTTT
- | TRBJ2-1 | TRBV20-1 | 13 | TRBD1 | CSARPGQNNEQFF | TGCAGTGCCCGACCGGGACAGAACAATGAGCAGTTCTTC
- | TRBJ1-1 | TRBV20-1 | 17 | TRBD1 | CSAVGSDRGQVGTEAFF | TGCAGTGCCGTGGGATCGGACAGGGGGCAGGTGGGCACTGAAGCTTTCTTT
- | TRBJ1-1 | TRBV7-9 | 15 | - | CASSLAGGTNTEAFF | TGTGCCAGCAGCTTAGCGGGGGGGACGAACACTGAAGCTTTCTTT
- | TRBJ2-6 | TRBV4-1 | 18 | TRBD2 | CASSLGLAGLSGANVLTF | TGTGCCAGCAGCCTTGGACTAGCGGGCCTCTCTGGGGCCAACGTCCTGACTTTC
- | TRBJ1-3 | TRBV18 | 17 | - | CASSPYFGDKSGNTIYF | TGTGCCAGCTCACCGTATTTTGGAGACAAATCTGGAAACACCATATATTTT
once | TRBJ2-7 | TRBV7-2 | 14 | - | CASSLQGGGSEQYF | TGTGCCAGCAGCCTCCAGGGGGGGGGCTCCGAGCAGTACTTC
- | TRBJ2-7 | TRBV24-1 | 15 | TRBD1 | CATSERSGGAYEQYF | TGTGCCACCAGTGAAAGGTCAGGGGGCGCATACGAGCAGTACTTC
few | TRBJ1-5 | TRBV19 | 16 | - | CASKVPGQGRFQPQHF | TGTGCCAGTAAAGTACCCGGCCAGGGAAGGTTTCAGCCCCAGCATTTT
few | TRBJ2-7 | TRBV7-2 | 12 | - | CASSSLIYEQYF | TGTGCCAGCAGCTCACTTATCTACGAGCAGTACTTC
- | TRBJ2-1 | TRBV21-1 | 15 | - | CASSKAHPPYNEQFF | TGTGCCAGCAGCAAAGCACACCCACCCTACAATGAGCAGTTCTTC
- | TRBJ1-5 | TRBV6-5 | 15 | - | CASSYTGNTNQPQHF | TGTGCCAGCAGTTACACCGGGAATACCAATCAGCCCCAGCATTTT
once | TRBJ1-5 | TRBV30 | 13 | TRBD1 | CAWTGQDNQPQHF | TGTGCCTGGACAGGACAGGACAATCAGCCCCAGCATTTT
few | TRBJ2-7 | TRBV6-5 | 15 | TRBD2 | CASSFRTSGSGEQYF | TGTGCCAGCAGTTTCCGGACTAGCGGGAGTGGGGAGCAGTACTTC
- | TRBJ1-1 | TRBV5-1 | 15 | TRBD1 | CASSSNRGLGTEAFF | TGCGCCAGCAGCTCTAACAGGGGGCTCGGTACTGAAGCTTTCTTT
few | TRBJ2-1 | TRBV19 | 14 | - | CASSLSGSYNEQFF | TGTGCCAGTAGTCTTAGCGGCTCCTACAATGAGCAGTTCTTC